This is a list of T cell receptor beta chains from one sample in a study of T cells in Graves' hyperthyroidism and ophthalmopathy. One entry per CDR3 protein results from TCRdb running MiXCR on the multiplex PCR reads. The table includes about 550,000 distinct CDR3 sequences, roughly 20% detected once. Sequencing was carried out using blood. Source of these receptors: a man aged 18 to 29 with Graves' hyperthyroidism. Both conserved end residues are part of each CDR3. The order of the fields is V gene, clone size, D gene, J gene, CDR3 protein, CDR3 DNA. The D gene is left open where the match is weak. Only some rows state a clone size, as once, few, many or a class for expanded clones.

v_call: TRBV2
clone_size: many
d_call: TRBD2
j_call: TRBJ2-7
cdr3_aa: CASQGTSGGANEQYF
cdr3_nt: TGTGCCAGCCAAGGGACTAGCGGGGGGGCGAACGAGCAGTACTTC

v_call: TRBV3-1
clone_size: many
d_call: .
j_call: TRBJ1-1
cdr3_aa: CASSPGPTMNTEAFF
cdr3_nt: TGTGCCAGCAGCCCGGGACCAACTATGAACACTGAAGCTTTCTTT

v_call: TRBV9
clone_size: .
d_call: .
j_call: TRBJ1-5
cdr3_aa: CASSVGSGNQPQHF
cdr3_nt: TGTGCCAGCAGCGTAGGATCAGGGAACCAGCCCCAGCATTTT

v_call: TRBV20-1
clone_size: many
d_call: TRBD1
j_call: TRBJ1-6
cdr3_aa: CSARDRKGASSPLHF
cdr3_nt: TGCAGTGCTAGAGATAGGAAGGGGGCGTCTTCACCCCTCCACTTT

v_call: TRBV18
clone_size: .
d_call: .
j_call: TRBJ2-7
cdr3_aa: CASSPPNGISYEQYF
cdr3_nt: TGTGCCAGCTCACCCCCGAATGGAATATCCTACGAGCAGTACTTC

v_call: TRBV10-3
clone_size: many
d_call: .
j_call: TRBJ1-2
cdr3_aa: CAISESGQDLYGYTF
cdr3_nt: TGTGCCATCAGTGAGTCGGGGCAGGATTTATATGGCTACACCTTC

v_call: TRBV5-1
clone_size: many
d_call: TRBD1
j_call: TRBJ2-7
cdr3_aa: CASSKTSGGWYEQYF
cdr3_nt: TGCGCCAGCTCCAAGACTTCAGGGGGATGGTACGAGCAGTACTTC

v_call: TRBV10-3
clone_size: .
d_call: .
j_call: TRBJ2-7
cdr3_aa: CAMSTTGPYEQYF
cdr3_nt: TGTGCCATGAGCACCACTGGCCCCTACGAGCAGTACTTC

v_call: TRBV19
clone_size: .
d_call: .
j_call: TRBJ2-2
cdr3_aa: CASSVNTGSPDPPTGELFF
cdr3_nt: TGTGCCAGTAGCGTTAACACAGGGAGCCCCGACCCCCCCACCGGGGAGCTGTTTTTT

v_call: TRBV2
clone_size: many
d_call: TRBD2
j_call: TRBJ2-7
cdr3_aa: CASSYPSGSGGVSSYEQYF
cdr3_nt: TGTGCCAGCAGTTACCCTTCGGGTAGCGGGGGTGTGTCCTCCTACGAGCAGTACTTC

v_call: TRBV27
clone_size: many
d_call: TRBD2
j_call: TRBJ2-2
cdr3_aa: CASSTGLADTGELFF
cdr3_nt: TGTGCCAGCAGTACGGGACTAGCGGACACCGGGGAGCTGTTTTTT

v_call: TRBV11-2
clone_size: .
d_call: TRBD1
j_call: TRBJ2-7
cdr3_aa: CASSPSLWGTDYEQYF
cdr3_nt: TGTGCCAGCAGCCCAAGTCTTTGGGGGACAGACTACGAGCAGTACTTC

v_call: TRBV12-3/TRBV12-4
clone_size: .
d_call: .
j_call: TRBJ2-7
cdr3_aa: CASSPGRTSYDQYF
cdr3_nt: TGTGCCAGCAGTCCGGGACGTACCTCCTACGATCAGTACTTC

v_call: TRBV18
clone_size: few
d_call: .
j_call: TRBJ2-7
cdr3_aa: CASSPVRVPYEQYF
cdr3_nt: TGTGCCAGCTCACCGGTCAGAGTTCCCTACGAGCAGTACTTC

v_call: TRBV13
clone_size: .
d_call: .
j_call: TRBJ1-6
cdr3_aa: CASSLGQGESPLHF
cdr3_nt: TGTGCCAGCAGCTTGGGCCAGGGTGAGTCACCCCTCCACTTT

v_call: TRBV5-1
clone_size: .
d_call: TRBD1
j_call: TRBJ2-7
cdr3_aa: CASSAVDRASSYEQYF
cdr3_nt: TGCGCCAGCAGCGCCGTCGACAGGGCAAGCTCCTACGAGCAGTACTTC

v_call: TRBV11-1
clone_size: .
d_call: .
j_call: TRBJ2-3
cdr3_aa: CASSSSLGGRTDTQYF
cdr3_nt: TGTGCCAGCAGCTCTTCATTGGGCGGTCGAACAGATACGCAGTATTTT

v_call: TRBV6-5
clone_size: once
d_call: TRBD2
j_call: TRBJ2-5
cdr3_aa: CASSYWSSGGQETQYF
cdr3_nt: TGTGCCAGCAGTTACTGGTCTAGCGGGGGCCAAGAGACCCAGTACTTC

v_call: TRBV6-2/TRBV6-3
clone_size: many
d_call: .
j_call: TRBJ1-1
cdr3_aa: CASSYFRAVNTEAFF
cdr3_nt: TGTGCCAGCAGTTACTTCAGGGCCGTGAACACTGAAGCTTTCTTT

v_call: TRBV6-1
clone_size: many
d_call: .
j_call: TRBJ1-2
cdr3_aa: CASSEAHGGPAYGYTF
cdr3_nt: TGTGCCAGCAGTGAAGCGCACGGAGGGCCCGCATATGGCTACACCTTC

v_call: TRBV5-1
clone_size: few
d_call: .
j_call: TRBJ1-2
cdr3_aa: CASSLAPGSYGYTF
cdr3_nt: TGCGCCAGCAGCTTGGCCCCAGGGTCCTATGGCTACACCTTC

v_call: TRBV12-3/TRBV12-4
clone_size: many
d_call: TRBD2
j_call: TRBJ2-5
cdr3_aa: CASLGDGTSGPETQYF
cdr3_nt: TGTGCCTCTCTCGGGGACGGGACTAGCGGACCAGAGACCCAGTACTTC

v_call: TRBV6-1
clone_size: .
d_call: TRBD2
j_call: TRBJ2-7
cdr3_aa: CASSRGTSGDYEQYF
cdr3_nt: TGTGCCAGCAGTCGGGGGACTAGCGGAGACTACGAGCAGTACTTC

v_call: TRBV27
clone_size: many
d_call: TRBD1
j_call: TRBJ2-6
cdr3_aa: CASSLWGQGRSGANVLTF
cdr3_nt: TGTGCCAGCAGTTTATGGGGACAGGGCCGGAGCGGGGCCAACGTCCTGACTTTC

v_call: TRBV6-5
clone_size: few
d_call: .
j_call: TRBJ1-1
cdr3_aa: CASSYEGSTEACF
cdr3_nt: TGTGCCAGCAGTTACGAGGGATCCACTGAAGCTTGCTTT

v_call: TRBV7-3
clone_size: .
d_call: .
j_call: TRBJ1-1
cdr3_aa: CASSYGRDTEAFF
cdr3_nt: TGTGCCAGCAGCTACGGGCGGGACACTGAAGCTTTCTTT

v_call: TRBV19
clone_size: many
d_call: TRBD2
j_call: TRBJ2-5
cdr3_aa: CASSTSGGYQETQYF
cdr3_nt: TGTGCCAGTAGTACTAGCGGGGGATACCAAGAGACCCAGTACTTC

v_call: TRBV4-1
clone_size: .
d_call: TRBD1
j_call: TRBJ2-7
cdr3_aa: CASSQVFGQAYEQYF
cdr3_nt: TGCGCCAGCAGCCAAGTCTTCGGACAGGCCTACGAGCAGTACTTC

v_call: TRBV28
clone_size: .
d_call: .
j_call: TRBJ2-5
cdr3_aa: CASSTVGAYQETQYF
cdr3_nt: TGTGCCAGCAGTACCGTAGGGGCCTACCAAGAGACCCAGTACTTC

v_call: TRBV6-1
clone_size: many
d_call: TRBD2
j_call: TRBJ2-7
cdr3_aa: CASTSGGSYEQYF
cdr3_nt: TGTGCCAGCACTAGCGGGGGGTCCTACGAGCAGTACTTC

v_call: TRBV4-1
clone_size: many
d_call: .
j_call: TRBJ1-3
cdr3_aa: CASSQDGVGLSSGNTIYF
cdr3_nt: TGCGCCAGCAGCCAAGATGGTGTAGGGCTAAGCTCTGGAAACACCATATATTTT